The 9 T cell receptor beta chains listed next were all sequenced from one sample in a study of Graves' ophthalmopathy and Graves' hyperthyroidism. Amplified material comprised TCR beta CDR3 regions derived from RNA transcripts. RT-PCR in the first round used HTBI primers; a second-round multiplex PCR followed. One entry per CDR3 protein, called by TCRdb with MiXCR from the multiplex PCR reads. The sample carries 57,000 or so distinct CDR3 sequences, 45% to 55% recorded once. Sequences were obtained from peripheral blood. These receptors all stem from an adult woman with Graves' ophthalmopathy.

This clonotype is labeled as medium-sized. The chain employs TRBV7-8 and TRBJ1-6, with D perhaps TRBD1 (6 bases). Germline V lookup: CDR1 SGHVS, CDR2 FQNEAQ. The CDR3 totals 14 residues. V lost 3 bases and J lost 7, with 10 bases in between. CDR3 coding DNA: TGTGCCAGCAGCTTCGAGGGGACAAATTCACCCCTCCACTTT. Its protein is CASSFEGTNSPLHF.

Remarks on this clonotype: With a much larger clone just one base away, this may be a read error. This chain uses TRBV27 with TRBJ2-7, with 8 positions matching TRBD2. The CDR3 consists of 16 residues. Germline loops: CDR1 MNHEY, CDR2 SMNVEV (reference sequence). CDR3 in DNA: TGTGCCAGCAGTCGCGGGGGACACCCGGGAGGGGACGAGCGGTACTTC. This encodes CASSRGGHPGGDERYF.

This clonotype came up many times. The chain employs TRBV9 and TRBJ1-2; D gene ambiguous. The ends were cut back, 0 bases at V and 1 base at J, with 7 bases in the middle. CDR3 size: 14 residues. Per the germline V gene, CDR1 is SGDLS and CDR2 is YYNGEE. DNA for the CDR3: TGTGCCAGCAGCGTAGCTACGGTTAACTATGGCTACACCTTC. Protein product: CASSVATVNYGYTF.

The chain uses TRBV9 and TRBJ1-3; the D gene is possibly TRBD1 (6 bases). The germline V gene encodes CDR1 SGDLS and CDR2 YYNGEE. The germline V and J ends were trimmed by 4 bases and 3 bases, with 11 bases remaining between them. The CDR3 length is 14 residues. The CDR3 is CASSSQGIGNTIYF. The CDR3 DNA sequence: TGTGCCAGCAGCTCACAGGGCATTGGAAACACCATATATTTT.

At least ten counts were recorded for this clonotype. The chain joins TRBV6-1 to TRBJ1-5; maybe TRBD1 (5 bases). The V end lost 1 base, the J end lost 5 bases, and 6 bases lay between the germline ends. The V gene's germline CDR1 is MNHNS and CDR2 SASEGT. This CDR3 comprises 13 residues. This CDR3 is CASSEVRDQPQHF. CDR3 coding DNA: TGTGCCAGCAGTGAAGTCAGGGATCAGCCCCAGCATTTT.

A word on this clonotype: One end of the junction varies from germline; a read error may be responsible. The chain couples TRBV7-9 to TRBJ2-7; either TRBD1 or TRBD2 may supply D (5 bases each). Germline CDR1 and CDR2: SEHNR and FQNEAQ (reference sequence). The CDR3 runs 13 residues. The CDR3: CASSFGDGYEQYF. CDR3 nucleotides: TGTGCCAGCAGCTTCGGGGACGGCTACGAGCAGTACTTT.

Ten or more counts support this clonotype. This rearrangement joins TRBV4-2 to TRBJ2-6; D is undetermined. CDR3 length equals 16 residues. Trimming shortened V by 1 base and J by 0 bases, and 7 bases separated the two germline ends. The germline V gene encodes CDR1 LGHNA and CDR2 YNFKEQ. Here the CDR3 DNA reads TGTGCCAGCAGCCAAGGATTGAGCTCTGGGGCCAACGTCCTGACTTTC. It specifies CASSQGLSSGANVLTF.

Of note for this clonotype: This CDR3 is missing its conserved last phenylalanine or tryptophan, likely due to a read error. This rearrangement joins TRBV11-2 to TRBJ2-1, with no clear D. The CDR3 loop spans 14 amino acids. Trimming cost V 5 bases and J 6 bases, with 14 bases left between them. Germline CDR1 is SGHAT and CDR2 is FQNNGV. The chain's CDR3 is CASSQDGRGNEQFS. In DNA form, the CDR3 reads TGTGCCAGCAGCCAAGATGGGCGTGGCAATGAGCAGTTCTCC.

The chain joins TRBV7-8 to TRBJ1-3; 8 bases are a match to TRBD1. The J call may be in error: the DNA end matches TRBJ2-3 better. From germline, CDR1 is SGHVS and CDR2 FQNEAQ. The CDR3 covers 17 residues. CDR3 region: CASSLGQGSLSTDTQYF. CDR3 coding DNA: TGTGCCAGCAGCTTAGGACAGGGGAGTTTGAGCACAGATACGCAGTATTTT.